The entry that follows covers one T cell receptor (beta chain) sequence. This sample was included in a study of siplizumab effects on memory and regulatory T cells. Naive, memory, effector memory and TEMRA subsets that were unstimulated underwent sequencing in a few donor pairs. The CDR3 spans 18 residues. V was pared by 0 bases and J by 5 bases, with 14 bases of the junction left unmatched. Sequencing was performed with immunoSEQ multiplex PCR; in TCRdb, only in-frame clones are kept and a portion is missing. The sample holds 90,000 to 95,000 clones, approximately 97% seen once. The J gene is TRBJ2-5, the V gene TRBV23-1; 8 nucleotides line up with TRBD1. TRBV23-1 has ORF status, its function being uncertain. The receptor comes from a human donor in good health. The source material was naive CD4+ T cells sorted from blood. CDR3 protein: CASSQSIKAGGIGETQYF. The CDR3 coding sequence is TGCGCCAGCAGTCAATCGATAAAGGCAGGGGGCATTGGGGAGACCCAGTACTTC.